This TCR beta chain was identified in a study of T cell therapy after organ transplantation. Background on the study: T cells were expanded approximately 15 days with 30 CMV class I/II epitopes. The study, taken as a whole, reports: Nonresponders had marked pretherapy clonal expansions and little post-therapy change. Lower pretherapy CD8 clonality went with larger post-therapy fold change.

As regards this clone: Its antigen is unknown.

The V gene lost 2 bases and the J gene lost 7 bases, with 9 bases spanning the gap. This CDR3 is built from 13 residues. CDR1 and CDR2 (germline): SGHAT, FQNNGV. The sample's time point: 4-8 weeks after completion of therapy. This table comes from immunoSEQ multiplex PCR, and its TCRdb copy is limited to in-frame clones, with some not included. The data contain 15,000 to 20,000 clones, around 85% of them singletons. This chain links TRBV11-2 with TRBJ1-5; D may be TRBD1 (6 bases). This specimen was CD8+ T cells from blood, taken after autologous CMV-specific T cell therapy. The clonotype was recovered from a human patient who had received a solid organ transplant and had CMV disease. Part of the T cells may come from the graft donor. The CDR3 here is CASSLTGMQPQHF. CDR3 DNA sequence: TGTGCCAGCAGCTTAACAGGGATGCAGCCCCAGCATTTT.